The entry below gives a single T cell receptor beta chain sequence along with its context. What it recognizes is unknown. PCR was performed using 60 Vbeta and 13 Jbeta primers. The protocol was immunoSEQ multiplex PCR, while the TCRdb copy is restricted to in-frame clones and leaves out a portion. The sample contains about 130,000 clones, 80% of which appear only once. The sample belongs to a study of cytomegalovirus exposure and HLA in healthy donors. The CDR3 covers 15 residues. Trimming took 2 bases from V and 3 from J, leaving 14 bases between them. Germline loops: CDR1 SEHNR, CDR2 FQNEAQ (reference sequence). Findings and caveats of the study: With later analysis, a missense DCLRE1C variant became linked to TCR beta V- and J-gene trimming. An Asian-associated ancestry cluster reportedly showed fewer N-insertions than the roughly 700-donor mean in a later analysis. Cytomegalovirus status was reportedly diagnosed by the classifier with high specificity and sensitivity.

Healthy bone marrow donors made up the donor group. The TCR comes from a man aged 40-49 years in good health and CMV-seronegative. Sequenced: PBMCs. V is TRBV7-9 and J is TRBJ2-7, with a tentative D call TRBD2 (5 bases). The CDR3 protein is CASSLWASSIYEQYF. CDR3 bases: TGTGCCAGCAGCTTATGGGCATCTAGCATCTACGAGCAGTACTTC.